This paragraph covers one T cell receptor beta chain sequence. The target of this receptor is not known. No quality values exist for individual bases; no much larger clone is one base distant. The record originates from a study of graft-versus-host responses after intestinal transplantation (dated by TCRdb to about 2021). Study-wide context: The transplants that recipients got were multivisceral, liver-intestinal, or isolated intestinal. The cohort enrolled 20 to 30 intestinal transplant recipients including one retransplant, and a few patients lacking pretransplant specimens were excluded. Samples from three later patients were sequenced in-house on an Illumina MiSeq with MiXCR processing rather than by the commercial service. Bulk TCR-beta CDR3 sequencing was used to track graft-versus-host and host-versus-graft alloreactive T cell clones in the graft, circulation and bone marrow after intestinal transplantation. A peak of at least 4% donor T cells among recipient peripheral blood mononuclear cells was the definition used for donor T cell macrochimerism. To identify alloreactive clones, pre-transplant mixed lymphocyte reaction products were sequenced and compared with unstimulated pre-transplant donor and recipient T cells. Every recipient was given anti-thymocyte globulin induction, then maintenance tacrolimus and steroids for around three years.

What this sample's time point label stands for: cells obtained before transplantation from donor or recipient. CD3+CD4+ and CD3+CD8+ populations were FACS-sorted from unstimulated pre-transplant donor and recipient cells taken from spleen or lymph nodes. The protocol used for the library was the immunoSEQ multiplex PCR assay. In most patients, genomic DNA was isolated using the Qiagen DNeasy Blood and Tissue Kit and sent frozen to Adaptive Biotechnologies for TCR sequencing. High-throughput TCR-beta CDR3 sequencing of genomic DNA from most patients was performed by Adaptive Biotechnologies. In the paper's pipeline: TCR sequencing data for approximately 17 patients were retrieved from Adaptive's ImmunoSEQ software; a few other patients were processed with MiXCR and VDJtools. CD4 versus CD8 sorting errors were corrected by removing sequences found in both subsets at a frequency ratio below 5:1. CDR3 nucleotide sequences shared by donor and recipient were removed because the origin of these sequences could not be assigned. To count as alloreactive, a clone needed at least 2-fold expansion over unstimulated cells and a minimum CFSE-low frequency of 0.002% (template counts) or 0.001% (read counts). A clone was considered mappable if detected in the sequenced pre-transplant spleen, lymph node, or MLR CFSE-low populations of the donor or recipient. The cumulative frequency of alloreactive clones was calculated as a percentage of all sequences, weighted by copy number. Here the immuneACCESS table is served through TCRdb, limited to in-frame sequences with V and J called. Missing clones are a known gap in these copies; in checked studies unresolved V genes cover under half, and the rest lacks a known reason. V and J calls and clone size are as listed in that table; D and trimming were resolved from the DNA. This sample is represented by about 90,000 clones; about 87% of them were singletons. 0.28% of the sample is taken by the ten largest.

Overall study results and their limits: GvH clones were found in recipient bone marrow, and some of the GvH clones appeared earlier in ileal mucosa or blood, which is consistent with an intestinal mucosal origin. Peak levels of circulating GvH clones were associated with declines in HvG clones early after transplant. The relatively low number and heterogeneity of intestinal transplant patients limited the conclusions. Patients with donor T cell macrochimerism had high GvH to HvG T cell clonal ratios in their allografts.

Based on the germline V gene, the CDR1 and CDR2 sequences are KGHSH and LQKENI. From cysteine to phenylalanine, the CDR3 is 13 amino acids long. Kept here is only the CDR3 DNA, which spans 39 bases and is read in frame from base 1. After removal of 3 bases from V and 4 bases from J, the junction retains 0 bases not matched to a gene. This chain is built from TRBV18 and TRBJ1-3; 7 central bases correspond to TRBD1. This TCR came from a human donor who was the organ donor for an intestinal transplant. The source was unstimulated CD4+ T cells sorted from spleen or lymph node cells, collected before transplant. Here is the DNA: TGTGCCAGCTCACCGACAGGGGGAAACACCATATATTTT. Its translation reads: CASSPTGGNTIYF.